This T cell receptor (beta chain) was profiled in a study of regulatory T cells (dated by TCRdb to 2017 to 2018). Describing the broader study: T-cell receptor beta repertoires of sorted regulatory, conventional CD4+ and CD8+ T cells were compared between CD3G-deficient patients and healthy controls. The paper as a whole reports these results and caveats: Enrichment for hydrophobic residues at CDR3 positions 6 and 7 was found in conventional CD4+ T cells from CD3G-deficient patients, suggesting more self-reactive specificities. Patient repertoires showed restricted unique TRB V-J pairs and skewed V and J gene usage, most marked in regulatory T cells.

The multiplex PCR relied on 52 forward TRBV primers and 13 reverse TRBJ primers, and amplification bias was corrected through assay-based and computational methods. Within the immunoSEQ assay, multiplex PCR amplified rearranged TRB loci from genomic DNA. An Illumina HiSeq platform was used to sequence the TRB amplicons. The authors' pipeline ran thus. Custom algorithms error-filtered the raw sequences and aligned the raw sequences to reference gene sequences, after which the immunoSEQ online tools were used for analysis. The frequencies of productive and nonproductive TRB rearrangements were evaluated among unique sequences as well as among total sequences. For TRB CDR3 positions 6 and 7, hydrophobicity together with amino acid composition served as the basis for assessing self-reactivity potential. For group comparisons, t tests, Mann-Whitney tests or two-way ANOVA were performed in Prism software. The immuneACCESS repertoire file appears here via TCRdb, limited to in-frame rearrangements. These files lack a portion of the clones; in checked studies, under half of the deficit traces to unresolved V genes, and the cause of the others is not known. The V and J calls and the clone size are those of that table, but D and trimming were determined from the DNA. This sample is represented by more than 15,000 clones; around 83% of them were singletons. The ten largest make up around 8% of the sample.

Comments on this clone: The antigen it binds to is not known. No quality values exist for individual bases; no much larger clone is one base distant.

The germline V gene (reference sequence) yields MNHNY for CDR1 and SVGAGI for CDR2. The junction shows trimming of 4 bases on V and 7 bases on J, plus 11 bases between the germline ends. The CDR3 starts with the cysteine, ends with the phenylalanine, and has 14 residues. The entry retains the CDR3 DNA only, 42 bases that are in frame from base 1. Every CD3G-deficient patient showed evidence of autoimmunity, and the autoimmunity was more severe in two of the patients. At testing, patients were between 2 and 39 years old and showed lower naive and higher memory CD4+ and CD8+ T-cell proportions. CD4+ cells were FACS-sorted into CD25-high CD127-low regulatory T cells and CD25-low CD127-high conventional CD4+ T cells. More than 5 individuals with CD3G deficiency made up the patient group. An international network of physicians spanning the United States, Europe and Asia provided the patient samples and clinical data. Ficoll density separation was used to isolate peripheral blood mononuclear cells.

This clonotype was obtained from a person in their thirties with CD3G deficiency. The sequence is built from TRBV6-6 and TRBJ1-6; TRBD1 might be the D gene, on 5 matching bases. The sequencing input was conventional CD4+ T cells sorted from blood. The DNA sequence reads TGTGCCAGCAGTTGGGGGACGGAAAATTCACCCCTCCACTTT. Its protein product is CASSWGTENSPLHF.